This TCR beta chain derives from a study of shared clonotypes between healthy human individuals. Repertoires were generated with immunoSEQ multiplex PCR, while TCRdb's copy carries only in-frame clones and drops some. The repertoire includes hundreds of thousands of clones, approximately 96% of them detected once, and approximately 0.11% sits in the top ten. Naive CD8 cells lacked CD45RO and underwent positive selection for CCR7, leaving out terminally differentiated effector memory CD45RA+ cells. Sequencing input: naive CD8+ T cells sorted from blood. The receptor was isolated from a young woman in good health.

The CDR3: CSAGARGNTEAFF. The CDR3 DNA reads as TGCAGCGCCGGGGCCAGGGGGAACACTGAAGCTTTCTTT. J is TRBJ1-1 and V is TRBV29-1; TRBD1 is a possible D gene (6 bases). Between the trimmed V and J ends, which lost 7 bases and 1 base, there was a span of 13 bases. This CDR3 has 13 residues. CDR1 and CDR2 from the germline V gene are SQVTM and ANQGSEA.